The rows below give T cell receptor beta chains drawn from one sample of a study of blood T cell repertoires in COVID-19. Sequencing used immunoSEQ multiplex PCR; TCRdb keeps in-frame clones, though not all of them. This table has around 190,000 clones, approximately 80% appearing once. Sequenced material: peripheral blood. All receptors derive from a woman in her forties or fifties with acute or convalescent COVID-19. The CDR3 runs from the conserved cysteine through the conserved F or W. Fields, in order: clone size, J gene, V gene, D gene, CDR3 protein, CDR3 DNA. The D gene is left open where the match is weak. Size values are once, few and many counts, or a class for expanded clones, and some rows have none.

clone size: NA; J gene: TRBJ2-6; V gene: TRBV6-1; D gene: TRBD2; CDR3 protein: CASSETSGVVSGANVLTF; CDR3 DNA: TGTGCCAGCAGTGAAACTAGCGGGGTCGTCTCTGGGGCCAACGTCCTGACTTTC
clone size: NA; J gene: TRBJ1-3; V gene: TRBV7-2; D gene: NA; CDR3 protein: CASSLDPSSGNTIYF; CDR3 DNA: TGTGCCAGCAGCTTAGATCCGAGCTCTGGAAACACCATATATTTT
clone size: NA; J gene: TRBJ2-2; V gene: TRBV3-1/TRBV3-2; D gene: TRBD1; CDR3 protein: CASSLRQGTGELFF; CDR3 DNA: TGTGCCAGCAGCCTCCGACAGGGCACCGGGGAGCTGTTTTTT
clone size: NA; J gene: TRBJ2-7; V gene: TRBV19; D gene: TRBD1; CDR3 protein: CASSFRQGASEQYF; CDR3 DNA: TGTGCCAGTAGTTTTAGACAGGGAGCAAGCGAGCAGTACTTC
clone size: NA; J gene: TRBJ2-4; V gene: TRBV5-4; D gene: TRBD2; CDR3 protein: CASSSASGGLAKNIQYF; CDR3 DNA: TGTGCCAGCAGCTCGGCTAGCGGGGGGTTGGCCAAAAACATTCAGTACTTC
clone size: NA; J gene: TRBJ2-1; V gene: TRBV11-2; D gene: NA; CDR3 protein: CASSSPGWAGNEQFF; CDR3 DNA: TGTGCCAGCAGCTCTCCCGGGTGGGCGGGGAATGAGCAGTTCTTC
clone size: NA; J gene: TRBJ1-6; V gene: TRBV18; D gene: NA; CDR3 protein: CASSSLDSYNSPLHF; CDR3 DNA: TGTGCCAGCTCATCTTTGGACAGCTATAATTCACCCCTCCACTTT
clone size: NA; J gene: TRBJ2-5; V gene: TRBV18; D gene: NA; CDR3 protein: CASSPSQGSETQYF; CDR3 DNA: TGTGCCAGCTCACCCTCGCAGGGTTCAGAGACCCAGTACTTC
clone size: NA; J gene: TRBJ1-1; V gene: TRBV24-1; D gene: NA; CDR3 protein: CATSGTGTPYEAFF; CDR3 DNA: TGTGCCACCAGTGGTACCGGGACACCCTATGAAGCTTTCTTT
clone size: NA; J gene: TRBJ2-1; V gene: TRBV7-6; D gene: TRBD2; CDR3 protein: CASSLTSGRAAYNEQFF; CDR3 DNA: TGTGCCAGCAGCCTGACTAGCGGGAGGGCAGCCTACAATGAGCAGTTCTTC
clone size: few; J gene: TRBJ2-5; V gene: TRBV28; D gene: TRBD1; CDR3 protein: CASSLIAGTGQETQYF; CDR3 DNA: TGTGCCAGCAGCTTGATTGCCGGGACAGGGCAGGAGACCCAGTACTTC
clone size: NA; J gene: TRBJ2-2; V gene: TRBV27; D gene: TRBD2; CDR3 protein: CASSYGGSANAGELFF; CDR3 DNA: TGTGCCAGCAGTTACGGGGGGAGCGCGAACGCCGGGGAGCTGTTTTTT
clone size: NA; J gene: TRBJ2-3; V gene: TRBV7-2; D gene: TRBD2; CDR3 protein: CASSLDQAGGTDTQYF; CDR3 DNA: TGTGCCAGCAGCTTAGATCAAGCGGGGGGCACAGATACGCAGTATTTT
clone size: NA; J gene: TRBJ2-7; V gene: TRBV5-4; D gene: TRBD2; CDR3 protein: CASSPGHTAGSYEQYF; CDR3 DNA: TGTGCCAGCAGCCCAGGACATACAGCGGGATCCTACGAGCAGTACTTC
clone size: NA; J gene: TRBJ1-5; V gene: TRBV19; D gene: TRBD1; CDR3 protein: CASSQQGHNQPQHF; CDR3 DNA: TGTGCCAGTAGTCAACAGGGGCACAATCAGCCCCAGCATTTT
clone size: NA; J gene: TRBJ1-3; V gene: TRBV28; D gene: NA; CDR3 protein: CASTPHQGGNTIYF; CDR3 DNA: TGTGCCAGCACTCCTCATCAGGGGGGAAACACCATATATTTT
clone size: NA; J gene: TRBJ2-1; V gene: TRBV11-2; D gene: TRBD2; CDR3 protein: CASSPGLAGPWDYNEQFF; CDR3 DNA: TGTGCCAGCAGCCCGGGACTAGCGGGACCATGGGACTACAATGAGCAGTTCTTC
clone size: NA; J gene: TRBJ2-1; V gene: TRBV18; D gene: TRBD2; CDR3 protein: CASSPLAGGRNEQFF; CDR3 DNA: TGTGCCAGCTCACCTTTAGCGGGGGGGCGAAATGAGCAGTTCTTC
clone size: NA; J gene: TRBJ2-7; V gene: TRBV3-1/TRBV3-2; D gene: TRBD2; CDR3 protein: CASRIGGVISYEQYF; CDR3 DNA: TGTGCCAGCAGGATTGGGGGGGTTATCTCCTACGAGCAGTACTTC
clone size: NA; J gene: TRBJ1-3; V gene: TRBV5-5; D gene: NA; CDR3 protein: CASSLPSYSGNTIYF; CDR3 DNA: TGTGCCAGCAGCTTGCCGAGTTACTCTGGAAACACCATATATTTT
clone size: NA; J gene: TRBJ1-1; V gene: TRBV15; D gene: TRBD1; CDR3 protein: CATSRGQGANTEAFF; CDR3 DNA: TGTGCCACCAGCAGGGGACAGGGGGCTAACACTGAAGCTTTCTTT
clone size: once; J gene: TRBJ1-5; V gene: TRBV24-1; D gene: NA; CDR3 protein: CATSEQGFVQPQHF; CDR3 DNA: TGTGCCACCAGTGAACAGGGATTCGTCCAGCCCCAGCATTTT
clone size: NA; J gene: TRBJ2-7; V gene: TRBV18; D gene: NA; CDR3 protein: CASSSRDTYEQYF; CDR3 DNA: TGTGCCAGCTCCTCCAGGGACACCTACGAGCAGTACTTC
clone size: NA; J gene: TRBJ1-1; V gene: TRBV30; D gene: NA; CDR3 protein: CAWNTRPPAVNTEAFF; CDR3 DNA: TGTGCCTGGAACACCCGACCCCCGGCGGTGAACACTGAAGCTTTCTTT